The sample holds a few counts of the clone carrying this T cell receptor beta chain. The CDR3 has 11 residues. Trimming cost V 5 bases and J 9 bases, with 8 bases left between them. The V gene's germline CDR1 is MDHEN and CDR2 SYDVKM. TCRdb's copy holds only in-frame clones and misses some; the assay was immunoSEQ multiplex PCR. The sample gives some 150,000 clones, less than 85% of which show up once; about 4.4% is in the top ten. The sample belongs to a study of blood T cell repertoires in COVID-19. This clonotype was sampled from a woman between 50 and 59 years old who had recovered from COVID-19. The sample was PBMCs or T cells enriched from blood (not recorded which). The chain links TRBV28 to TRBJ2-1; D might be TRBD1 (5 bases). The CDR3 loop is CASSRQIEQFF. The CDR3 DNA reads as TGTGCCAGCAGTCGACAGATTGAGCAGTTCTTC.